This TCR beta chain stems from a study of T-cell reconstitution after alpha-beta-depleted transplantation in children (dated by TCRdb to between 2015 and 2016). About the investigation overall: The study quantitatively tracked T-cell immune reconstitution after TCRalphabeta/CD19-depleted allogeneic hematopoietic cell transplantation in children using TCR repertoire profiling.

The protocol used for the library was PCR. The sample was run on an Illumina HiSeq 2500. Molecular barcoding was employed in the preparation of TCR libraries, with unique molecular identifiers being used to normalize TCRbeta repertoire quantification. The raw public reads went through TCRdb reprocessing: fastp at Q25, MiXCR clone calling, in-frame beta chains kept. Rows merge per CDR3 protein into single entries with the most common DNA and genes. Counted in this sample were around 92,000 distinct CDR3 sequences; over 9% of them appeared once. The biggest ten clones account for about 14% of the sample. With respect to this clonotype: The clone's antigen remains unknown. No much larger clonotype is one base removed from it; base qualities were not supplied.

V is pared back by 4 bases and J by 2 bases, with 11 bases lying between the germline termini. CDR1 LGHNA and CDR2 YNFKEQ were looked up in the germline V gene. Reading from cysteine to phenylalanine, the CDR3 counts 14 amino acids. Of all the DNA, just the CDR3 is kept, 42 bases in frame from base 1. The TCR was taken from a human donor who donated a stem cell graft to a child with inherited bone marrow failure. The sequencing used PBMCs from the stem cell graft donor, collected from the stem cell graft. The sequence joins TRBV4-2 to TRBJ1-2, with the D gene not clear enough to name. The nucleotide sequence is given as TGTGCCAGCAGCCCCCTGCCGGGGAACTATGGCTACACCTTC. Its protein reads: CASSPLPGNYGYTF.